The 12 T cell receptor beta chains presented below share a single source sample, sequenced in a study of blood T cell repertoires in COVID-19. Method: immunoSEQ multiplex PCR; TCRdb's copy keeps in-frame clones and lacks some. The table lists approximately 82,000 clones, around four fifths of them singletons. The sequenced sample consisted of peripheral blood. Receptor source: a woman in her 70s with active or convalescent COVID-19.

The chain joins TRBV7-9 to TRBJ1-4; possible D gene TRBD1, 6 bases. This CDR3 is 15 amino acids long. Germline V CDR1 and CDR2: SEHNR, FQNEAQ (reference sequence). V dropped 1 base and J dropped 2 bases, with 8 bases sitting between them. CDR3 bases: TGTGCCAGCAGCTTAGGGACAGCCACTAATGAAAAACTGTTTTTT. Protein sequence: CASSLGTATNEKLFF.

This clone came up once. This chain uses TRBV24-1 with TRBJ2-7; 8 nucleotides align to TRBD1. CDR3 length: 14 amino acids. V gave up 5 bases and J gave up 6 bases; unmatched junction bases: 8. Per germline, CDR1 KGHDR and CDR2 SFDVKD. The CDR3 coding sequence is TGTGCCACCAGTGGCTCGGACAGGGTCGGCGAGCAGTACTTC. This translates into CATSGSDRVGEQYF.

This sequence joins TRBV14 and TRBJ1-1, with 7 bases aligning to TRBD1. Germline loops: CDR1 SGHDN, CDR2 FVKESK. V was pared by 4 bases and J by 1 base, with 3 bases of the junction left unmatched. The CDR3 sequence is 14 residues long. CDR3: CASSRQGTNTEAFF. CDR3 coding DNA: TGTGCCAGCAGCCGACAGGGAACGAACACTGAAGCTTTCTTT. Drawing the rest from reference TRBV14 and TRBJ1-1, the complete variable domain is EAGVTQFPSHSVIEKGQTVTLRCDPISGHDNLYWYRRVMGKEIKFLLHFVKESKQDESGMPNNRFLAERTGGTYSTLKVQPAELEDSGVYFCASSRQGTNTEAFFGQGTRLTVV.

The V and J genes are TRBV10-3 and TRBJ2-7; D not certain. Between the trimmed V and J ends, which lost 3 bases and 1 base, there was a span of 7 bases. The length of the CDR3 is 13 residues. CDR1 and CDR2 (germline): ENHRY, SYGVKD. The CDR3 region is CAISDPQSYEQYF. CDR3 sequence (DNA): TGTGCCATCAGTGATCCCCAATCCTACGAGCAGTACTTC.

The chain joins TRBV6-5 to TRBJ1-2; D not resolved. The V gene's germline CDR1 is MNHEY and CDR2 SVGAGI. The CDR3 length is 15 residues. Trimming stripped 0 bases from V and 8 bases from J, with 16 bases between. CDR3 DNA sequence: TGTGCCAGCAGTTACTCGGGCGCGGGCCGTGGAGGCTACACCTTC. It translates to CASSYSGAGRGGYTF.

The V call is TRBV5-4, the J call TRBJ2-5; D remains unclear. The CDR3 covers 11 residues. Trimming stripped 3 bases from V and 3 bases from J, with 3 bases between. CDR1 is SGHNT and CDR2 is YYREEE in the germline V gene (reference sequence). The CDR3 DNA reads TGTGCCAGCAGCTATAAAGAGACCCAGTACTTC. Translating gives CASSYKETQYF.

The chain is built from TRBV2 and TRBJ2-7, with D perhaps TRBD1 (5 bases). Between the trimmed V and J ends, which lost 2 bases and 4 bases, there was a span of 9 bases. The CDR3 has 13 residues. Per the germline V gene, CDR1 is SNHLY and CDR2 is FYNNEI. The CDR3 sequence: CASSEQGLYEQYF. In nucleotides, the CDR3 is TGTGCCAGCAGTGAACAGGGTCTATACGAGCAGTACTTC.

The chain recombines TRBV7-2 with TRBJ2-5; 9 bases agree with TRBD2. The junction had 3 bases not matched to a gene; V was cut back by 2 bases and J by 2 bases. Per the germline V gene, CDR1 is SGHTA and CDR2 is FQGNSA. The CDR3 covers 15 residues. Here the CDR3 DNA reads TGTGCCAGCAGCTTAACTAGCGGGCCTCAAGAGACCCAGTACTTC. Translation: CASSLTSGPQETQYF.

This clone was seen a few times. The chain employs TRBV28 and TRBJ1-6, with D possibly TRBD1 on 5 matching bases. There are 14 residues in the CDR3. Trimming removed 6 bases from V and 8 bases from J, with 14 bases in between. Germline V gene sequence: CDR1 MDHEN, CDR2 SYDVKM. CDR3 protein: CASSPPGLHSPLHF. The DNA of the CDR3 is TGTGCCAGCAGCCCCCCAGGGCTGCATTCACCCCTCCACTTT.

The chain employs TRBV7-2 and TRBJ1-4; D uncertain. This CDR3 has 16 amino acids. V was clipped by 5 bases and J by 1 base, with 14 bases between them. The germline V gene encodes CDR1 SGHTA and CDR2 FQGNSA. The CDR3 DNA is TGTGCCAGCAGCCAACAACTTAGCCTAACTAATGAAAAACTGTTTTTT. Protein sequence: CASSQQLSLTNEKLFF.

This sequence joins TRBV27 and TRBJ1-1, with D perhaps TRBD1 (5 bases). The CDR3 covers 16 residues. Germline CDR1 MNHEY, CDR2 SMNVEV (reference sequence). V was trimmed by 9 bases and J by 0 bases, leaving 20 bases between them. In DNA, the CDR3 is TGTGCCAGTCAAGGGGATTACAAACATATGAACACTGAAGCTTTCTTT. It yields the protein CASQGDYKHMNTEAFF.

This chain links TRBV9 with TRBJ1-2; TRBD1 might be the D (5 bases). Germline V gene data show CDR1 as SGDLS and CDR2 as YYNGEE. The CDR3 is made up of 13 amino acids. The V gene lost 2 bases and the J gene lost 4 bases, with 9 bases spanning the gap. CDR3 in amino acids: CASSVDQGYGYTF. The CDR3 coding sequence is TGTGCCAGCAGCGTCGACCAGGGCTATGGCTACACCTTC.